This is a list of T cell receptor beta chains from one sample in a study of cytomegalovirus exposure and HLA in healthy donors. This table comes from immunoSEQ multiplex PCR, and its TCRdb copy is limited to in-frame clones, with some not included. This table has 230,000 or so clones, around 90% appearing once. Material for sequencing was PBMCs. The receptors were gathered from a girl aged 2 to 9 in good health and CMV-seronegative. The CDR3 runs from the conserved cysteine through the conserved F or W. D genes are given only for firm matches.

DNA: TGCGCCGGCAGCGGCCTCCCCGGGACAGGGTACTCTGGAAACACCATATATTTT
CDR3: CAGSGLPGTGYSGNTIYF
D: TRBD1
length: 18
V: TRBV5-1
J: TRBJ1-3

DNA: TGTGCCAGCAGTTACTCAAACAGGGGTTCCTACGAGCAGTACTTC
CDR3: CASSYSNRGSYEQYF
D: TRBD1
length: 15
V: TRBV6-5
J: TRBJ2-7

DNA: TGTGCCAGCAGCTATACTAGCGACAAAGCCTACGAGCAGTACTTC
CDR3: CASSYTSDKAYEQYF
D: TRBD2
length: 15
V: TRBV7-2
J: TRBJ2-7

DNA: TGTGCCAGCAGCGTAGCTACGAGACAGGGCTACTATGGCTACACCTTC
CDR3: CASSVATRQGYYGYTF
D: TRBD1
length: 16
V: TRBV9
J: TRBJ1-2

DNA: TGTGCCATCAGTGACCCCGGGTCTTCTGGAAACACCATATATTTT
CDR3: CAISDPGSSGNTIYF
D: .
length: 15
V: TRBV10-3
J: TRBJ1-3

DNA: TGTGCCAGCAGTTTGACAGAGTACTATGGCTACACCTTC
CDR3: CASSLTEYYGYTF
D: .
length: 13
V: TRBV5-8
J: TRBJ1-2

DNA: TGTGCCAGCAGCGGGCCAGGGCGAACTGAAGCTTTCTTT
CDR3: CASSGPGRTEAFF
D: .
length: 13
V: TRBV11-3
J: TRBJ1-1

DNA: TGTGCTAGTGCTCCTATGAACACTGAAGCTTTCTTT
CDR3: CASAPMNTEAFF
D: .
length: 12
V: TRBV12-5
J: TRBJ1-1

DNA: TGTGCCAGCACCTCCAATTCGTTGGGAGGACAGCAGTTCTTC
CDR3: CASTSNSLGGQQFF
D: .
length: 14
V: TRBV6-1
J: TRBJ2-1

DNA: TGTGCCAGCAGTCGAGGACTAGCGGGGGCGAGCTCCTACGAGCAGTACTTC
CDR3: CASSRGLAGASSYEQYF
D: TRBD2
length: 17
V: TRBV7-2
J: TRBJ2-7

DNA: TGTGCCAGCAGCCCCGGGGGAGGGCCTTTGGCTGAAGCTTTCTTT
CDR3: CASSPGGGPLAEAFF
D: .
length: 15
V: TRBV2
J: TRBJ1-1

DNA: TGTGCCAGCAGTTTATGGGTACAGAATAATTCACCCCTCCACTTT
CDR3: CASSLWVQNNSPLHF
D: .
length: 15
V: TRBV28
J: TRBJ1-6

DNA: TGTGCCAGCAGCCACACAGGGAAAAAAGAGACCCAGTACTTC
CDR3: CASSHTGKKETQYF
D: .
length: 14
V: TRBV6-1
J: TRBJ2-5

DNA: TGTGCCAGCAGCTCCGGGACAACAGTCTCTGGGGCCAACGTCCTGACTTTC
CDR3: CASSSGTTVSGANVLTF
D: .
length: 17
V: TRBV7-3
J: TRBJ2-6

DNA: TGTGCCAGCAGCCCGGGACTAGCGGGAATCACCGGGGAGCTGTTTTTT
CDR3: CASSPGLAGITGELFF
D: TRBD2
length: 16
V: TRBV9
J: TRBJ2-2